The rows below give T cell receptor beta chains drawn from one sample of a study of blood T cell repertoires in COVID-19. Produced via immunoSEQ multiplex PCR; TCRdb's table is partial and in-frame only. The table records around 200,000 clones, 80% of them present only once. The specimen sequenced was PBMCs or T cells enriched from blood (not recorded which). The receptors were sampled from a middle-aged woman with acute COVID-19. Both conserved end residues are part of each CDR3. The D gene is left open where the match is weak. Clone size is given for some rows only: seen once, a few or many times, or a class if the clone is expanded.

j_call d_call v_call clone_size cdr3_nt cdr3_aa
TRBJ1-2 NA TRBV6-4 NA TGTGCCAGCAGCCCTGATTCACTTAGGGGCTATGGCTACACCTTC CASSPDSLRGYGYTF
TRBJ2-5 TRBD1 TRBV28 NA TGTGCCAGCAGTCCCGCAGGGGGCAGGAAAGAGACCCAGTACTTC CASSPAGGRKETQYF
TRBJ2-5 NA TRBV5-1 NA TGCGCCAGCAGCTTAACCGGGAGTCAAGAGACCCAGTACTTC CASSLTGSQETQYF
TRBJ2-5 NA TRBV11-1 NA TGTGCCAGCACCGTGGGGGAGGCGGGAGAGACCCAGTACTTC CASTVGEAGETQYF
TRBJ2-5 TRBD1 TRBV12-3/TRBV12-4 once TGTGCCAGCAGATTTACAGGGGAGGAGACCCAGTACTTC CASRFTGEETQYF
TRBJ1-2 TRBD1 TRBV14 NA TGTGCCAGCAGCCAATTTGGGACAGGGATCGACTATGGCTACACCTTC CASSQFGTGIDYGYTF
TRBJ1-5 TRBD1 TRBV2 NA TGTGCCAGCAGACAGGGGGCGAATCAGCCCCAGCATTTT CASRQGANQPQHF
TRBJ2-3 TRBD1 TRBV5-1 NA TGCGCCAGCAGCCCAACCCTGGGACAGAGCACAGATACGCAGTATTTT CASSPTLGQSTDTQYF
TRBJ2-2 TRBD1 TRBV7-2 NA TGTGCCAGCAGCCTTAACAGGGGGCGGTGGACCGGGGAGCTGTTTTTT CASSLNRGRWTGELFF
TRBJ2-5 NA TRBV19 once TGTGCCAGTAGCATCCTTAGCTGGGAGACCCAGTACTTC CASSILSWETQYF
TRBJ2-5 TRBD1 TRBV7-6 many TGTGCCAGCAGCTTAGGGACAGGGGTCCAAGAGACCCAGTACTTC CASSLGTGVQETQYF
TRBJ1-5 NA TRBV6-6 NA TGTGCCAGCAGTTACGCGCAGGGGAACAATCAGCCCCAGCATTTT CASSYAQGNNQPQHF
TRBJ2-3 TRBD1 TRBV6-4 NA TGTGCCAGCAGTGACTCCGGACAGGGGGCAGATACGCAGTATTTT CASSDSGQGADTQYF
TRBJ1-4 TRBD1 TRBV4-2 NA TGTGCCAGCAGCCAAGAGGAGGGGGAGACAGGGGGCGATGCTAATGAAAAACTGTTTTTT CASSQEEGETGGDANEKLFF
TRBJ2-7 NA TRBV21-1 NA TGTGCCAGCAGCAAAGGAGGGACGGAACAGGGCGAGCAGTACTTC CASSKGGTEQGEQYF
TRBJ1-5 NA TRBV6-1 NA TGTGCCAGCAGTGAAACAGGGAGGGGCAATCAGCCCCAGCATTTT CASSETGRGNQPQHF
TRBJ1-6 NA TRBV11-2 NA TGTGCCAGCAGCTTAGCCCGTACAGGAACCTATAATTCACCCCTCCACTTT CASSLARTGTYNSPLHF
TRBJ2-5 NA TRBV9 NA TGTGCCAGCAGCGCGCGCGGGGAATCAGAGGAGACCCAGTACTTC CASSARGESEETQYF
TRBJ2-5 TRBD2 TRBV5-4 NA TGTGCCAGCAGCTTGGGGGCGGGAGGGCCGAGGGAGACCCAGTACTTC CASSLGAGGPRETQYF
TRBJ2-7 NA TRBV6-2/TRBV6-3 NA TGTGCCAGCAGTTGGACAGTTTCCTACGAGCAGTACTTC CASSWTVSYEQYF
TRBJ1-4 NA TRBV2 NA TGTGCCAGCTTTTTGTCAAAGAGTGAAAAACTGTTTTTT CASFLSKSEKLFF
TRBJ1-5 TRBD1 TRBV6-5 once TGTGCCACGGGGACAGGGAGACAGCCCCAGCATTTT CATGTGRQPQHF
TRBJ1-3 TRBD1 TRBV30 NA TGTGCCTGGAGCAAAGGGGGCGTAAACACCATATATTTT CAWSKGGVNTIYF
TRBJ1-2 NA TRBV6-5 NA TGTGCCAGCAAAGCAGGCACGAACTATGGCTACACCTTC CASKAGTNYGYTF
TRBJ1-3 NA TRBV5-6 NA TGTGCCAGCACTTCTACTGGAAACACCATATATTTT CASTSTGNTIYF
TRBJ2-5 NA TRBV25-1 NA TGTGCCAGCAGTGATCTGGCAGGGGAACCGCAAGAGACCCAGTACTTC CASSDLAGEPQETQYF
TRBJ2-3 NA TRBV28 NA TGTGCCAGCAGTTTGGCGGCCAGTATCACAGATACGCAGTATTTT CASSLAASITDTQYF
TRBJ2-7 TRBD1 TRBV18 NA TGTGCCAGCTCACCCAGACAGGGGGATTTCCCCTACGAGCAGTACTTC CASSPRQGDFPYEQYF
TRBJ1-1 NA TRBV29-1 NA TGCAGCGTTGAACAAGGCGGGAACACTGAAGCTTTCTTT CSVEQGGNTEAFF
TRBJ2-3 NA TRBV10-3 NA TGTGCCATCAGTGAGGTTACAGGGACAGATACGCAGTATTTT CAISEVTGTDTQYF
TRBJ1-3 TRBD1 TRBV28 NA TGTGCCAGCAGTGGCCGATTGGGACAGGCTTCATCTGGAAACACCATATATTTT CASSGRLGQASSGNTIYF